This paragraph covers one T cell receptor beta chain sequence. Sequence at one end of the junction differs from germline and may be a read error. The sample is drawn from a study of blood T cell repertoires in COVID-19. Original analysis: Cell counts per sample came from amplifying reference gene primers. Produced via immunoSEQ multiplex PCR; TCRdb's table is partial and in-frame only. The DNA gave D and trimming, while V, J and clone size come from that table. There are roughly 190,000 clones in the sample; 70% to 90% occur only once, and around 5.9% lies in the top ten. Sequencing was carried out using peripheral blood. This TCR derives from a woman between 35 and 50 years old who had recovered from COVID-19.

In DNA form, the CDR3 reads TGTGCCTGGAGGCAAGGGTTGATTTCGACAGGGTGGAACCCTGAAGCTTTCTTT. Protein: CAWRQGLISTGWNPEAFF. The J gene is TRBJ1-1, the V gene TRBV30, with 7 bases fitting TRBD1. This CDR3 has 18 amino acids. Germline V gives CDR1 GTSNPN, CDR2 SVGIG (reference sequence).